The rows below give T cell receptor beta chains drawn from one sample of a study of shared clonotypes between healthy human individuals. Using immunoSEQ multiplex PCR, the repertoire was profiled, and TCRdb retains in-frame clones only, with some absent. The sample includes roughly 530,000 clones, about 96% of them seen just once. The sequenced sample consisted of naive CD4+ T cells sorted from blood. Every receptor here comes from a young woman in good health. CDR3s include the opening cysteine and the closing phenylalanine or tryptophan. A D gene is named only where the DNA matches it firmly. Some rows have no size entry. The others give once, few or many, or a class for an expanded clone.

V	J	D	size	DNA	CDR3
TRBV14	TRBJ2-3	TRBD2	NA	TGTGCCAGCAGCCAAGTAGCGGGAGGGGCAGATACGCAGTATTTT	CASSQVAGGADTQYF
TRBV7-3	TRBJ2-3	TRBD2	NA	TGTGCCAGCAGCTCCGGGCTAGCGGGAGGCCTGGGAGATACGCAGTATTTT	CASSSGLAGGLGDTQYF
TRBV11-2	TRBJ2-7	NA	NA	TGTGCCAGCAGCTTAGTAACTGGGGGAGCCTACGAGCAGTACTTC	CASSLVTGGAYEQYF
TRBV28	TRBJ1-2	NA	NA	TGTGCCAGCAGAAACGGGGGGGCAGGGTCCTTCTATGGCTACACCTTC	CASRNGGAGSFYGYTF
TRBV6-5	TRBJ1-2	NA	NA	TGTGCCAGCGGGCAGACGAGGGACTATGGCTACACCTTC	CASGQTRDYGYTF
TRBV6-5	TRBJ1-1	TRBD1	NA	TGTGCCAGCAGTTACTACCGGACAGGGACGTACACTGAAGCTTTCTTT	CASSYYRTGTYTEAFF
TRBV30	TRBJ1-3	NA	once	TGTGCCTGGAGTGTACCGGGGACCATATATTTT	CAWSVPGTIYF
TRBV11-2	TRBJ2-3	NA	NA	TGTGCCAGCGTACGACAGATCGGAACAGATACGCAGTATTTT	CASVRQIGTDTQYF
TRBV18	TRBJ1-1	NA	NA	TGTGCCAGCTCACCACCCAGGAACACTGAAGCTTTCTTT	CASSPPRNTEAFF
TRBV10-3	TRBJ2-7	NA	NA	TGTGCCATCGGCGGCTTCTCCTACGAGCAGTACTTC	CAIGGFSYEQYF